This TCR beta chain is from a study of cytomegalovirus exposure and HLA in healthy donors. Regarding the study as a whole: Some V segments, including TRBV6-2 and TRBV6-3, were excluded as indistinguishable. A prior analysis recorded that most TCR beta V segments were productive about 90% or about 30% of the time. According to the study, around 160 TCR beta chains were cytomegalovirus-associated. Rarity held for most TCR sequences, but there were some public TCRs that occurred in many donors.

As to this clone: Its antigen is still unknown.

CDR1 ENHRY and CDR2 SYGVKD come from the germline V gene. V lost 4 bases to trimming and J lost 0 bases; unmatched junction nucleotides: 6. The CDR3 sequence is 16 residues long. PCR involved 60 Vbeta and 13 Jbeta primers. Clones were sequenced by immunoSEQ multiplex PCR, and TCRdb holds only the in-frame ones, with some missing. This table holds 90,000 to 150,000 clones, roughly 63% found once. The source is a man in his forties in good health and CMV-seropositive. The rearrangement links TRBV10-3 to TRBJ2-3, with 8 nucleotides matching TRBD1. Specimen: PBMCs. The DNA of the CDR3 is TGTGCCATCAGTGGGGGGACAGGACTAAGCACAGATACGCAGTATTTT. Amino acid sequence: CAISGGTGLSTDTQYF.